The 10 T cell receptor beta chains listed next were all sequenced from one sample in a study of chemoradiotherapy in HPV16-positive cancers. Data came from immunoSEQ multiplex PCR; TCRdb stores just in-frame clones and leaves some out. The sample carries roughly 40,000 clones, around three quarters recorded once. The specimen was blood, collected from a patient who underwent chemoradiotherapy. The receptors here all came from a human donor with HPV-associated anogenital cancer.

This chain links TRBV19 with TRBJ2-5; 7 nucleotides line up with TRBD2. This CDR3 spans 14 amino acids. Germline-derived CDR1 and CDR2 are LNHDA and SQIVND (reference sequence). V lost 5 bases, J lost 1 base, and 4 bases stayed unmatched. Here the CDR3 DNA reads TGTGCCAGTAGTGACCGGGGGGTCCAAGAGACCCAGTACTTC. It yields the protein CASSDRGVQETQYF.

The chain combines TRBV6-6 with TRBJ1-2; D might be TRBD1 (5 bases). Germline lookup yields CDR1 MNHNY and CDR2 SVGAGI (reference sequence). V lost 5 bases and J 14 bases, leaving 15 bases between the germline ends. CDR3 length: 11 residues. Written as DNA, the CDR3 is TGTGCCAGCAGTCCGGGACGCCCTTTTACCTTC. It codes for CASSPGRPFTF.

The rearrangement links TRBV5-1 to TRBJ2-3; D unclear. Per the germline V gene, CDR1 is SGHRS and CDR2 is YFSETQ. This CDR3 region has 14 residues. The germline V and J ends were trimmed by 5 bases and 0 bases, with 10 bases remaining between them. CDR3 nucleotide sequence: TGCGCCAGCAGTCGTTCGGGTAGCACAGATACGCAGTATTTT. It translates to CASSRSGSTDTQYF.

This chain joins TRBV7-3 and TRBJ1-1; no firm D call. CDR3 length: 13 amino acids. The germline V gene encodes CDR1 SGHTA and CDR2 FQGTGA. Trimming pared 1 base from V and 11 bases from J, leaving 14 bases between. In DNA form, the CDR3 reads TGTGCCAGCAGCTTAAACCCTCTCCGACGGGCTTTCTTT. It translates to CASSLNPLRRAFF. Variable domain in full (rest from reference TRBV7-3 and TRBJ1-1): GAGVSQTPSNKVTEKGKYVELRCDPISGHTALYWYRQSLGQGPEFLIYFQGTGAADDSGLPNDRFFAVRPEGSVSTLKIQRTERGDSAVYLCASSLNPLRRAFFGQGTRLTVV.

The V and J genes are TRBV10-3 and TRBJ2-7, with 12 bases lining up with TRBD1. This CDR3 is 16 amino acids long. The ends lost 2 bases at V and 6 bases at J; junction bases unmatched: 8. CDR1 is ENHRY and CDR2 is SYGVKD in the germline V gene. The chain's CDR3 is CAISEKTGTGGPEQYF. Written as DNA, the CDR3 is TGTGCCATCAGTGAGAAGACCGGGACAGGGGGCCCCGAGCAGTACTTC.

This chain links TRBV5-8 with TRBJ2-5, with D unclear. The CDR3 sequence is 14 residues long. Deletions cut 0 bases from V and 5 bases from J, with 11 bases between. Germline assignment: CDR1 SGHTS and CDR2 YDEGEE. As DNA, the CDR3 is TGTGCCAGCAGCTTGGGTCTGGGCTCGGAGACCCAGTACTTC. Protein product: CASSLGLGSETQYF. Full variable domain (missing parts from reference TRBV5-8 and TRBJ2-5): EAGVTQSPTHLIKTRGQQATLRCSPISGHTSVYWYQQALGLGLQFLLWYDEGEERNRGNFPPRFSGRQFPNYSSELNVNALELEDSALYLCASSLGLGSETQYFGPGTRLLVL.

The chain recombines TRBV5-1 with TRBJ2-7, with TRBD1 matching 9 bases. This CDR3 has 15 amino acids. The germline V gene encodes CDR1 SGHRS and CDR2 YFSETQ. With V trimmed by 4 bases and J by 7 bases, 12 bases remained unmatched. Written as DNA, the CDR3 is TGCGCCAGCAGCCGCGGGGGACAGGGAATGGGGGAGCAGTACTTC. Amino acid sequence: CASSRGGQGMGEQYF.

The genes are TRBV5-4 and TRBJ1-4, with D possibly TRBD1 on 5 matching bases. Germline CDR1 SGHNT, CDR2 YYREEE (reference sequence). CDR3 length: 15 amino acids. V lost 0 bases, J lost 5 bases, and 11 bases lay in between. CDR3 residues: CASSLGGSTNEKLFF. CDR3 sequence (DNA): TGTGCCAGCAGCTTGGGGGGGTCTACAAATGAAAAACTGTTTTTT.

This clone was picked up a small number of times. This chain uses TRBV5-1 with TRBJ2-1, with a possible D match to TRBD1 (6 bases). Germline loops: CDR1 SGHRS, CDR2 YFSETQ. Trimming left V 3 bases short and J 9 bases short, with 19 bases between. The CDR3 extends over 15 amino acids. The CDR3 nucleotides read TGCGCCAGCAGCTGGGACCAGGGGCGTGAAAGTGAGCAGTTCTTC. This codes for CASSWDQGRESEQFF.

This clone was seen once. The genes are TRBV30 and TRBJ1-3; 8 nucleotides align to TRBD1. V gave up 0 bases and J gave up 12 bases; unmatched junction bases: 13. Germline assignment: CDR1 GTSNPN and CDR2 SVGIG (reference sequence). This CDR3 comprises 15 residues. Here the CDR3 reads CAWSVLQGAATGIYF. The CDR3 DNA reads TGTGCCTGGAGTGTGTTGCAGGGGGCGGCCACGGGCATATATTTT.